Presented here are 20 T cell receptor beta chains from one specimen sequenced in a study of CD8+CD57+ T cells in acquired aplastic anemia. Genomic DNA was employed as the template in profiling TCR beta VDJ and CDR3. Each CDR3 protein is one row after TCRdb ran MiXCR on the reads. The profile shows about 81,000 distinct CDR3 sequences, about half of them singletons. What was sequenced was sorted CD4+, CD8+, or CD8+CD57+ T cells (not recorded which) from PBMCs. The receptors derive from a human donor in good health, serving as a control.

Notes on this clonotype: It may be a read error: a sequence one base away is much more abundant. CDR3 sequence reads: CASSVISGAYNEQSF. The CDR3 DNA sequence: TGTGCCAGCAGCGTCATTAGCGGGGCATACAATGAGCAGTCCTTC. The chain recombines TRBV9 with TRBJ2-1, with 8 bases fitting TRBD2. This CDR3 has 15 residues. Germline CDR1 SGDLS, CDR2 YYNGEE.

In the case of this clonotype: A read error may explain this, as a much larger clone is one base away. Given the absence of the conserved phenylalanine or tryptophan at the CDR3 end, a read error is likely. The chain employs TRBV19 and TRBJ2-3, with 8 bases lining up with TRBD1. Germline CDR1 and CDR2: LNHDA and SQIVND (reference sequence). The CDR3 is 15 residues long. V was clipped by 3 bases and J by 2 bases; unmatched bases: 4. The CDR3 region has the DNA TGTGCCAGTAGTATCCGACAGGGGTACACAGATACGCAGTATCTT. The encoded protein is CASSIRQGYTDTQYL.

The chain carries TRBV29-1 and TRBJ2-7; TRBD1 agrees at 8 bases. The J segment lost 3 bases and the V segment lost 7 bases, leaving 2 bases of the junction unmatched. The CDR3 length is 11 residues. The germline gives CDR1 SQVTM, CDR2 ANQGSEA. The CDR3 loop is CSGGQGYEQYF. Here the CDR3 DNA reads TGCAGCGGCGGACAGGGCTACGAGCAGTACTTC.

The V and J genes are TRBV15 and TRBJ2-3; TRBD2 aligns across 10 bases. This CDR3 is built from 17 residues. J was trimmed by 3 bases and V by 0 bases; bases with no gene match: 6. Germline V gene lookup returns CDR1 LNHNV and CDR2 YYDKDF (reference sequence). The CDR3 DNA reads TGTGCCACCAGCAGAGATGGAGCGGGGGGGAAGACAGATACGCAGTATTTT. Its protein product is CATSRDGAGGKTDTQYF.

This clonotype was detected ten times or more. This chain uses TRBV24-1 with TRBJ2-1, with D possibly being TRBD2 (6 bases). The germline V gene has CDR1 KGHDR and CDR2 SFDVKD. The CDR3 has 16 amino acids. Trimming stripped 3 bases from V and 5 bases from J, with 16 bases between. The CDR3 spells CATSDGETSMNNEQFF. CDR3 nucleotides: TGTGCCACCAGTGATGGGGAGACTAGTATGAACAATGAGCAGTTCTTC.

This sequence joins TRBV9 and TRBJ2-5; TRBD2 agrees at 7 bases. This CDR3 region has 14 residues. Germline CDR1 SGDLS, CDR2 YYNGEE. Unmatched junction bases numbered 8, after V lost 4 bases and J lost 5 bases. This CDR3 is CASSSGLVGETQYF. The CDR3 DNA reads TGTGCCAGCAGCTCCGGACTAGTTGGGGAGACCCAGTACTTC.

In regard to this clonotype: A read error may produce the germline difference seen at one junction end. The CDR3 bases are TGCGCCAGCAGCCCCGGACTCAACAATGAGCAGTTCTTC. It yields the protein CASSPGLNNEQFF. This chain uses TRBV7-2 with TRBJ2-1; the D gene is possibly TRBD2 (5 bases). The CDR3 contains 13 residues. Looked up from germline, CDR1 is SGHTA and CDR2 is FQGNSA. Filled out from reference TRBV7-2 and TRBJ2-1, the complete variable domain reads GAGVSQSPSNKVTEKGKDVELRCDPISGHTALYWYRQSLGQGLEFLIYFQGNSAPDKSGLPSDRFSAERTGGSVSTLTIQRTQQEDSAVYLCASSPGLNNEQFFGPGTRLTVL.

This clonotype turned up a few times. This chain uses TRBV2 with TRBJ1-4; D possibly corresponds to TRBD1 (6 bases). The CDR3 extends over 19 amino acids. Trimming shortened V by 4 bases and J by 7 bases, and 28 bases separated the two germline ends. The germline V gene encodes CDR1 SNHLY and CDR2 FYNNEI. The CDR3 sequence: CASSGDPDSALTGREKLFF. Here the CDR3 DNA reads TGTGCCAGCAGTGGGGACCCGGATTCCGCCTTGACAGGTCGTGAAAAACTGTTTTTT.

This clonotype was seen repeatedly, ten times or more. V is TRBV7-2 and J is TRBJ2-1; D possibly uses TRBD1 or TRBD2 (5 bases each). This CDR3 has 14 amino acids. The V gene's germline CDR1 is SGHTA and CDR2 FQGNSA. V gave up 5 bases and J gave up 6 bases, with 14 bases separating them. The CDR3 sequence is CASSPGTYGNEQFF. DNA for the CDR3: TGTGCCAGCAGCCCTGGGACCTATGGCAATGAGCAGTTCTTC.

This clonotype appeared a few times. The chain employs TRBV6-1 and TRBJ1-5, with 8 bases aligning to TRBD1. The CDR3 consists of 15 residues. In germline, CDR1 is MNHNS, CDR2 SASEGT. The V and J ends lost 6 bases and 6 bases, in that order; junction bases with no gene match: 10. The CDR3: CASSPDRGRSQPQHF. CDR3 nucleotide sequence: TGTGCCAGCAGCCCAGACAGGGGACGGAGTCAGCCCCAGCATTTT.

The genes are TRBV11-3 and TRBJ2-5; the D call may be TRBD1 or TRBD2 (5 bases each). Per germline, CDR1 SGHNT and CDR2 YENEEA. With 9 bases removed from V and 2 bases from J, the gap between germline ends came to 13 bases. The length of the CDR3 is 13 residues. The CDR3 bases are TGTGCCAGTAGTATGGGACGACAAGAGACCCAGTACTTC. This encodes CASSMGRQETQYF.

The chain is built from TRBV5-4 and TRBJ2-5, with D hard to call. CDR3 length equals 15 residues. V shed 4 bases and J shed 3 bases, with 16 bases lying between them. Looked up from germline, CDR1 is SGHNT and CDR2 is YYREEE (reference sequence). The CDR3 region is CASSEWYSSKETQYF. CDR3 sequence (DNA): TGTGCCAGCAGCGAATGGTACAGCTCGAAAGAGACCCAGTACTTC.

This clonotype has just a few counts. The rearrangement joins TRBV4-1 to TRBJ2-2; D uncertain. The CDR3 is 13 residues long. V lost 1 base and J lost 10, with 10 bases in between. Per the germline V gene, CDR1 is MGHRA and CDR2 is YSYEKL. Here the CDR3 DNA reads TGCGCCAGCAGCCAAGCCAAGGTGGCGGAGCTGTTTTTT. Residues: CASSQAKVAELFF.

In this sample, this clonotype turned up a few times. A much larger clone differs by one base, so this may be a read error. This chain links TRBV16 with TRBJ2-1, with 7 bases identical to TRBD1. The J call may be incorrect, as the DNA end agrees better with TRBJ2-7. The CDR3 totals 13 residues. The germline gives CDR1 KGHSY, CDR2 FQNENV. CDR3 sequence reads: CASSRRQGNEQYF. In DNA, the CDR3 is TGTGCCAGCAGCCGGAGACAGGGCAATGAGCAGTACTTC.

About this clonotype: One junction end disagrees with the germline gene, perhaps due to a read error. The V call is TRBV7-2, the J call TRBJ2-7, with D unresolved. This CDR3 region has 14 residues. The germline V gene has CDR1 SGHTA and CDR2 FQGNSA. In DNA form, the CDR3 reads TGTGCCAGCAGTTTAGGAAGTGGCCCCTACGAGCAGTACTTC. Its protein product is CASSLGSGPYEQYF.

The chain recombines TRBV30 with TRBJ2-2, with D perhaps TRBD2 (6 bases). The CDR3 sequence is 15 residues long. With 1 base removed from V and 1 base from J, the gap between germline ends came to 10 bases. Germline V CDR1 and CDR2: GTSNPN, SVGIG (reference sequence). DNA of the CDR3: TGTGCCTGGAGTGGATTTAGCGGGAACACCGGGGAGCTGTTTTTT. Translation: CAWSGFSGNTGELFF.

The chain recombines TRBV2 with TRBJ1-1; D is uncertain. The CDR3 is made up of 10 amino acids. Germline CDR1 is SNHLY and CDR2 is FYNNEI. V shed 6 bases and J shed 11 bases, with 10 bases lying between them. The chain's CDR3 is CASRDLAAFF. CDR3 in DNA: TGTGCCAGCAGGGACTTGGCTGCTTTCTTT.

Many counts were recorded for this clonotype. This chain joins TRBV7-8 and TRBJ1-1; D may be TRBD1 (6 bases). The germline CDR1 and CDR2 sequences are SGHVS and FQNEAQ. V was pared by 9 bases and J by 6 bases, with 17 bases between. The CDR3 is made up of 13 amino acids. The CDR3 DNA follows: TGTGCCAGTCTTTCGTCGGGGGGGCCTGAAGCTTTCTTT. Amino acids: CASLSSGGPEAFF.

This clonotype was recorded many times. CDR3 region: CASTLGRVPSGANVLTF. CDR3 coding DNA: TGTGCCAGCACCCTAGGGAGGGTCCCCTCTGGGGCCAACGTCCTGACTTTC. This chain links TRBV7-6 with TRBJ2-6, with 7 bases fitting TRBD2. After removal of 7 bases from V and 0 bases from J, the junction contained 9 bases not matched to a gene. Germline V CDR1 and CDR2: SGHVS, FNYEAQ. The CDR3 runs to 17 residues. The variable domain in full, with the rest retrieved from reference TRBV7-6 and TRBJ2-6, is GAGVSQSPRYKVTKRGQDVALRCDPISGHVSLYWYRQALGQGPEFLTYFNYEAQQDKSGLPNDRFSAERPEGSISTLTIQRTEQRDSAMYRCASTLGRVPSGANVLTFGAGSRLTVL.

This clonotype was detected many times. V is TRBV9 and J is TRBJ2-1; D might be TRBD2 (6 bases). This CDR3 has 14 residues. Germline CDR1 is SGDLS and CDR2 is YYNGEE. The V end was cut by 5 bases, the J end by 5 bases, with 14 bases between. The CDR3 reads CASSDGGRNNEQFF. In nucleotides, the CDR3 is TGTGCCAGCAGTGACGGGGGAAGAAACAATGAGCAGTTCTTC.